This T cell receptor (beta chain) came from a study of OX40 agonist ivuxolimab in advanced cancers. The CDR3 extends over 13 amino acids. Trimming removed 5 bases at V and 8 bases at J, with 13 bases between. Germline CDR1 reads WNHNN; CDR2 reads SYGVQD (reference sequence). Sequencing was performed with immunoSEQ multiplex PCR; in TCRdb, only in-frame clones are kept and a portion is missing. The data show tens of thousands of clones, around 90% seen once. The TCR was taken from an adult with an advanced solid tumor such as melanoma, head and neck, liver or kidney cancer. Source: CD4+ or CD8+ T cells sorted from blood, taken in a trial of the OX40 agonist ivuxolimab. This chain joins TRBV10-1 and TRBJ2-1; D gene uncertain. CDR3 coding DNA: TGCGCCAGCAGTCCGCACGACGACGATGAGCAGTTCTTC. Translation: CASSPHDDDEQFF.